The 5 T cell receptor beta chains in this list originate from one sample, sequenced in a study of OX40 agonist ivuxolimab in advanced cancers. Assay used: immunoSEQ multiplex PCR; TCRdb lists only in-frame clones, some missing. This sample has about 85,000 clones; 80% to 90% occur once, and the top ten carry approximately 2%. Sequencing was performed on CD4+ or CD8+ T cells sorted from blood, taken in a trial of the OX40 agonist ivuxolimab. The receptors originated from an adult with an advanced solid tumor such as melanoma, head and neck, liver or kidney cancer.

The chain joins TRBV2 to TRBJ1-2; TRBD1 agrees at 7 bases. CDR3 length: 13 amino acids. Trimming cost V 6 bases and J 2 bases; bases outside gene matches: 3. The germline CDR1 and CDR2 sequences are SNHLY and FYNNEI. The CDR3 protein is CASRWGQNYGYTF. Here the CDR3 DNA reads TGTGCCAGCAGGTGGGGACAGAACTATGGCTACACCTTC.

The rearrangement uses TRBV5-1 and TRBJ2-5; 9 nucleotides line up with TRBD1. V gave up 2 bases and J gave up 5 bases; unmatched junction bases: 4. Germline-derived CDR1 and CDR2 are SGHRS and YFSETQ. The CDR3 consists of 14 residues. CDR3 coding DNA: TGCGCCAGCAGCTTACAGGGGGCAGGGGAGACCCAGTACTTC. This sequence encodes CASSLQGAGETQYF. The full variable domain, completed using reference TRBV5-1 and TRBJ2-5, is KAGVTQTPRYLIKTRGQQVTLSCSPISGHRSVSWYQQTPGQGLQFLFEYFSETQRNKGNFPGRFSGRQFSNSRSEMNVSTLELGDSALYLCASSLQGAGETQYFGPGTRLLVL.

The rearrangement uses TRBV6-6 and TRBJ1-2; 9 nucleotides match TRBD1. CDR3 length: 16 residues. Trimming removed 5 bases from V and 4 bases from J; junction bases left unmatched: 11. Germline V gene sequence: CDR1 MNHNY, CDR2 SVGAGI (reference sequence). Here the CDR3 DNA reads TGTGCCAGCAGTCCCTTCCGGGACAGGGATGGCTATGGCTACACCTTC. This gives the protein CASSPFRDRDGYGYTF.

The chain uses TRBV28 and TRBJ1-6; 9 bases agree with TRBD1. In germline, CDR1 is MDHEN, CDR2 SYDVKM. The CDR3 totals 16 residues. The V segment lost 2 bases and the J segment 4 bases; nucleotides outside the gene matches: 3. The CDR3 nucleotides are TGTGCCAGCAGTTTACCGACAGGGGGATATAATTCACCCCTCCACTTT. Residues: CASSLPTGGYNSPLHF.

CDR3: CASSGGQAEYQETQYF. DNA of the CDR3: TGTGCCAGCAGTGGAGGTCAGGCAGAGTACCAAGAGACCCAGTACTTC. The rearrangement joins TRBV6-1 to TRBJ2-5, with D unclear. The CDR3 contains 16 residues. CDR1 and CDR2 from the germline V gene are MNHNS and SASEGT. V gave up 4 bases and J gave up 0 bases, with 15 bases separating them.